This TCR beta chain was observed in a study of T cell repertoires in cytomegalovirus infection. Study overall: Matching HLA type, along with CMV infection, was indicated by public TCR beta signatures. The study, taken as a whole, reports: Clonotype analysis showed dominance of the ex vivo response by HLA-C-restricted CMV-specific TCR beta clonotypes.

Via MiXCR, TCRdb re-called the reads, giving one row per CDR3 protein. The data show just under 500,000 distinct CDR3 sequences, 33% seen once. Comment on this clonotype: What it binds is not known.

The CDR3 runs to 15 residues. J was trimmed by 2 bases and V by 5 bases; bases with no gene match: 3. CDR1 MNHEY and CDR2 SMNVEV come from the germline V gene (reference sequence). The chain uses TRBV27 and TRBJ1-6; 7 nucleotides align to TRBD1. The clonotype originates from a human donor in good health (CMV status not recorded). Some clones in this sample may be carry-over from other donors' samples. Source: cultured PBMCs, taken from culture after CMV antigen stimulation. The CDR3 spells CASSGGTAYNSPLHF. CDR3 sequence (DNA): TGTGCCAGCAGTGGCGGGACAGCCTATAATTCACCCCTCCACTTT.